The text below deals with one T cell receptor beta chain. This clone was recorded once. Its binding antigen is unknown. Base qualities are missing; no much larger clone stands one base away. Library creation used the immunoSEQ multiplex PCR assay. What TCRdb holds here is the immuneACCESS table cut down to in-frame rearrangements. Part of the clones is not present; checked against another copy, under half of the missing clones reflect an unresolved V gene, and the others are unexplained. The sample has under 850,000 clones on record, 85% to 90% of them singletons. 0.008% to 0.011% of the sample rests with the top ten. This sample was taken from a study of shared T cell receptors in the human thymus (dated by TCRdb to the early 2020s). Study-wide context: The study investigated the way shared, self-reactive T-cell receptor alpha chains are produced in the human thymus.

Trimmed from V: 5 bases; trimmed from J: 3 bases; junction bases lacking a gene match: 4. From its cysteine to its phenylalanine, the CDR3 spans 14 amino acids. This entry keeps only the CDR3 DNA: 42 bases, framed from base 1. CDR1 SGHNT and CDR2 YENEEA were looked up in the germline V gene. These records were also assigned to another study, of human thymus T cells. As described in the second report: Immunologically healthy infants undergoing open corrective cardiac surgery for congenital heart defects in Finland were used as donors. Thymus tissue was obtained as surgical resects removed during corrective cardiac surgery. V and J gene segment usage appeared biased in both thymic and peripheral blood repertoires. The related research reported highly overlapping thymic TCR repertoires among unrelated individuals. The study used 7 to 9 infant thymus samples plus four related peripheral blood samples to characterize TCR alpha and beta repertoires. The infant donors were about 6 to 244 days old, and the cohort included over 5 males and two females. Thymocytes were freed from the tissue by mechanical means and kept at -70 degrees C as pellets of roughly 9-30 million cells. A QIAsymphony instrument was used to extract genomic DNA from frozen cell pellets. The immunoSEQ multiplex PCR assay was used to amplify the TCRB and TCRAD loci from a standardized quantity of quality-controlled genomic DNA. The amplicons covered the V(D)J region and were long enough to include the CDR3 and to identify the V and J genes. The commercial immunoSEQ service was used to sequence amplicons on an Illumina platform. Primer bias and sequencing errors were corrected using previously described methods, and TCRAD and TCRB definitions followed the IMGT database. The repertoires were analysed using immunoSEQ Analyzer 3.0 and VDJTools for basic statistics, V/J segment usage, diversity estimates, rarefaction and pairwise overlap. To estimate diversity, the Chao1, ChaoE, Efron-Thisted, Shannon and inverse Simpson indices were applied, and diversity was also estimated on datasets down-sampled to the smallest sample. Repertoire overlap was assessed by strict matching of CDR3 nucleotide sequence, V gene and J gene, and clustering was done by Jaccard-based multidimensional scaling. On average, thymus samples gave 800,000 or so unique TCRB clonotypes, whereas blood samples gave roughly 80,000.

The clonotype comes from a boy in the first two years of life with a congenital heart defect. Donor details come from another sample of the same person, matched by shared clones. The V and J segments used are TRBV11-3 and TRBJ2-1; 7 bases in between match TRBD1. Sequencing was performed on thymocytes. The DNA sequence follows: TGTGCCAGCAGCCTGGGACAGAGCTACAATGAGCAGTTCTTC. This codes for CASSLGQSYNEQFF. This CDR3, with the reference TRBV11-3 and TRBJ2-1 proteins standing in past its ends, gives the full variable domain EAGVVQSPRYKIIEKKQPVAFWCNPISGHNTLYWYLQNLGQGPELLIRYENEEAVDDSQLPKDRFSAERLKGVDSTLKIQPAELGDSAVYLCASSLGQSYNEQFFGPGTRLTVL.